This passage covers 25 T cell receptor beta chains from one sample sequenced in a study of blood T cell repertoires in COVID-19. Profiling relied on immunoSEQ multiplex PCR, and the TCRdb table lists in-frame clones only, not all of them. The data show 95,000 to 150,000 clones, roughly 89% seen once. The sequencing input was PBMCs or T cells enriched from blood (not recorded which). Receptor source: a woman aged 25 to 39 who had recovered from COVID-19.

The chain is built from TRBV27 and TRBJ2-3, with D unclear. V lost 6 bases, J lost 2 bases, and 15 bases lay in between. The CDR3 has 15 amino acids. Per germline, CDR1 MNHEY and CDR2 SMNVEV (reference sequence). The CDR3 DNA reads TGTGCCAGCAGGCCTATAGCAGTCTACACAGATACGCAGTATTTT. Translating it yields CASRPIAVYTDTQYF.

This clone was picked up one time. The DNA is left out, because the CDR3 cannot be placed on it with certainty; the CDR3 is given as TCRdb lists it. V and J are TRBV21-1 and TRBJ1-5; the table's D call, TRBD1, was not checked against the DNA. TRBV21-1 is a pseudogene locus. 17 amino acids form the CDR3, both terminal residues included. CDR3 protein: CASSKWGTGSDNQPQHF.

The rearrangement links TRBV5-1 to TRBJ2-5; TRBD1 agrees at 10 bases. The J segment lost 5 bases and the V segment lost 4 bases, leaving 5 bases of the junction unmatched. CDR1 and CDR2 (germline): SGHRS, YFSETQ. CDR3 length equals 14 residues. CDR3 loop: CASSQGQGRETQYF. For the CDR3, the DNA is TGCGCCAGCAGCCAGGGACAGGGGAGGGAGACCCAGTACTTC.

The chain uses TRBV2 and TRBJ1-6; D is undetermined. V shed 5 bases and J shed 10 bases, with 15 bases lying between them. CDR3 length: 14 amino acids. CDR1 is SNHLY and CDR2 is FYNNEI in the germline V gene. CDR3 coding DNA: TGTGCCAGCAGTAGAATACAGCCGGGGTCACCCCTCCACTTT. Protein product: CASSRIQPGSPLHF.

This clone was recorded once. The V gene is TRBV28, the J gene TRBJ1-5; D gene ambiguous. V was trimmed by 2 bases and J by 7 bases, leaving 15 bases between them. The CDR3 is 15 amino acids. From germline, CDR1 is MDHEN and CDR2 SYDVKM. CDR3 DNA sequence: TGTGCCAGCAGTTTAGGGCAGCGCGGCGGGCAGCCCCAGCATTTT. Translated: CASSLGQRGGQPQHF.

This chain connects TRBV4-3 to TRBJ2-1; weak D call: TRBD1 (5 bases). Between the trimmed V and J ends, which lost 0 bases and 0 bases, there was a span of 9 bases. The CDR3 is 16 amino acids. Per the germline V gene, CDR1 is LGHNA and CDR2 is YSLEER. CDR3 bases: TGCGCCAGCAGCCAAGATTGGGGCAGCTCCTACAATGAGCAGTTCTTC. Its protein product is CASSQDWGSSYNEQFF.

This chain joins TRBV7-2 and TRBJ1-2, with 10 bases that match TRBD1. The CDR3 runs to 15 residues. J was trimmed by 4 bases and V by 3 bases; bases with no gene match: 5. Germline V gene lookup returns CDR1 SGHTA and CDR2 FQGNSA. The chain's CDR3 is CASSLGQGLGYGYTF. The DNA of the CDR3 is TGTGCCAGCAGCTTGGGACAGGGGCTGGGCTATGGCTACACCTTC.

The gene calls are TRBV9 and TRBJ1-1; 7 bases map to TRBD1. There are 16 residues in the CDR3. The germline V gene encodes CDR1 SGDLS and CDR2 YYNGEE. Losses at the gene ends were 3 bases for V and 0 bases for J; bases not matched to a gene: 8. CDR3 sequence reads: CASSDASGQLNTEAFF. In nucleotides, the CDR3 is TGTGCCAGCAGCGACGCTTCGGGACAGTTGAACACTGAAGCTTTCTTT.

The genes are TRBV12-5 and TRBJ2-1; 8 bases match TRBD2. The CDR3 has 21 residues. Trimming at V came to 1 base and at J to 2 bases, leaving 19 bases not matched to a gene. Germline-derived CDR1 and CDR2 are LGHNT and FRNRAP. The CDR3 DNA sequence: TGTGCTAGTGGTTTGGACCTGACGAGGGTGACTAGCGATAAGCCCTACAATGAGCAGTTCTTC. Its protein product is CASGLDLTRVTSDKPYNEQFF.

The rearrangement joins TRBV19 to TRBJ2-7, with D perhaps TRBD2 (7 bases). Deletions cut 1 base from V and 6 bases from J, with 10 bases between. The CDR3 consists of 13 residues. Germline assignment: CDR1 LNHDA and CDR2 SQIVND (reference sequence). The DNA for the CDR3 is TGTGCCAGTAGTATAGGGGGGGGCGGCGAGCAGTACTTC. Translating gives CASSIGGGGEQYF.

Of note for this clone: This CDR3 is also generated by other DNA sequences in the sample. V usage is TRBV4-3 and J usage is TRBJ2-2, with TRBD1 identical over 8 bases. The length of the CDR3 is 17 residues. Germline values: CDR1 LGHNA, CDR2 YSLEER. The V and J ends lost 0 bases and 0 bases, in that order; junction bases with no gene match: 3. CDR3 sequence reads: CASSQEQGDANTGELFF. In DNA form, the CDR3 reads TGCGCCAGCAGCCAAGAACAGGGGGATGCGAACACCGGGGAGCTGTTTTTT.

The chain couples TRBV6-5 to TRBJ1-3; D ambiguous. Trimming removed 6 bases from V and 1 base from J, with 13 bases in between. CDR1 is MNHEY and CDR2 is SVGAGI in the germline V gene. CDR3 size: 15 residues. CDR3 sequence (DNA): TGTGCCAGCAGGACCCCGGAGGTTTCTGGAAACACCATATATTTT. It is translated as CASRTPEVSGNTIYF.

The rearrangement joins TRBV3-1 (or the pseudogene TRBV3-2) to TRBJ2-1, with D possibly TRBD2 on 7 matching bases. V was trimmed by 10 bases and J by 3 bases, leaving 16 bases between them. The germline gives CDR1 LGHDT, CDR2 YNNKEL (reference sequence). The CDR3 extends over 14 amino acids. CDR3 DNA: TGTGCCAAAAAGGGGGGGGGCCGCTACAATGAGCAGTTCTTC. This translates into CAKKGGGRYNEQFF.

V and J are TRBV4-2 and TRBJ1-6; the D gene is possibly TRBD1 (5 bases). Germline V gives CDR1 LGHNA, CDR2 YNFKEQ. The CDR3 totals 16 residues. Trimming took 6 bases from V and 4 from J, leaving 16 bases between them. CDR3 nucleotides: TGTGCCAGCAGGGGCCAGGGAAGGAATTATAATTCACCCCTCCACTTT. Amino acids: CASRGQGRNYNSPLHF.

The chain links TRBV20-1 to TRBJ1-1; D is perhaps TRBD1 (5 bases). Trimming left V 3 bases short and J 9 bases short, with 8 bases between. The CDR3 has 10 amino acids. Germline V gives CDR1 DFQATT, CDR2 SNEGSKA (reference sequence). The CDR3 here is CSARGRKAFF. The CDR3 region has the DNA TGCAGTGCTAGGGGGCGGAAAGCTTTCTTT.

V gene TRBV6-2 or TRBV6-3 combines with J gene TRBJ1-5; D not certain. Between the trimmed V and J ends, which lost 7 bases and 4 bases, there was a span of 17 bases. The CDR3 contains 15 residues. Germline V gives CDR1 MNHEY, CDR2 SVGEGT. The CDR3 loop reads CASNPSRVGNQPQHF. The CDR3 nucleotides are TGTGCCAGCAACCCCTCTCGGGTCGGGAATCAGCCCCAGCATTTT.

V gene TRBV5-1 combines with J gene TRBJ2-2; 11 bases match TRBD2. The CDR3 is 17 amino acids. V lost 1 base to trimming and J lost 5 bases; unmatched junction nucleotides: 7. Germline values: CDR1 SGHRS, CDR2 YFSETQ. CDR3 sequence (DNA): TGCGCCAGCAGCTTGAGACTAGCGGGAATGGGGACCGGGGAGCTGTTTTTT. Translated, it gives CASSLRLAGMGTGELFF.

The chain uses TRBV30 and TRBJ1-6; possibly TRBD1 for D (5 bases). Germline V gene sequence: CDR1 GTSNPN, CDR2 SVGIG (reference sequence). The V end lost 2 bases, the J end lost 7 bases, and 18 bases lay between the germline ends. This CDR3 comprises 16 residues. CDR3 region: CAWSHGTRGGNSPLHF. For the CDR3, the DNA is TGTGCCTGGAGTCACGGGACTCGCGGGGGGAATTCACCCCTCCACTTT.

This chain joins TRBV5-1 and TRBJ2-3; 13 nucleotides line up with TRBD2. The V and J ends lost 4 bases and 2 bases, in that order; junction bases with no gene match: 7. CDR3 length: 17 amino acids. Germline CDR1 reads SGHRS; CDR2 reads YFSETQ. Here the CDR3 reads CASSRLLAGGPTDTQYF. CDR3 in DNA: TGCGCCAGCAGCAGACTACTAGCGGGAGGGCCCACAGATACGCAGTATTTT.

The V and J genes are TRBV28 and TRBJ1-4, with D unclear. CDR3 length: 14 residues. The germline V gene encodes CDR1 MDHEN and CDR2 SYDVKM. Trimming removed 0 bases at V and 5 bases at J, with 7 bases between. CDR3 amino acids: CASSLWASNEKLFF. The CDR3 coding sequence is TGTGCCAGCAGTTTATGGGCCTCAAATGAAAAACTGTTTTTT.

The V and J genes are TRBV7-9 and TRBJ2-1; the match to TRBD2 covers 7 bases. The CDR3 runs 14 residues. V shed 6 bases, J shed 5 bases, and the junction held 7 bases outside the gene matches. Germline-derived CDR1 and CDR2 are SEHNR and FQNEAQ (reference sequence). For the CDR3, the DNA is TGTGCCAGCAGAGATTTGAGCGGGAACAATGAGCAGTTCTTC. This translates into CASRDLSGNNEQFF.

The chain joins TRBV7-9 to TRBJ1-2; D is perhaps TRBD1 (6 bases). The ends were cut back, 5 bases at V and 2 bases at J, with 15 bases in the middle. Germline CDR1 SEHNR, CDR2 FQNEAQ (reference sequence). The CDR3 is 15 amino acids. Here the CDR3 DNA reads TGTGCCAGCAGCCTCAGGGGAGCGGAGAACTATGGCTACACCTTC. Its protein is CASSLRGAENYGYTF.

By sample fraction, this clone is medium-sized. This chain links TRBV7-2 with TRBJ2-1, with D possibly being TRBD2 (5 bases). The CDR3 runs 15 residues. The V end was cut by 1 base, the J end by 7 bases, with 14 bases between. Germline V gene sequence: CDR1 SGHTA, CDR2 FQGNSA. Here the CDR3 reads CASSLDHLAGNEQFF. DNA of the CDR3: TGTGCCAGCAGCTTAGATCATCTAGCAGGTAATGAGCAGTTCTTC.

This chain connects TRBV6-6 to TRBJ1-3, with 7 bases lining up with TRBD1. Looked up from germline, CDR1 is MNHNY and CDR2 is SVGAGI (reference sequence). Trimming removed 6 bases from V and 6 bases from J; junction bases left unmatched: 26. The length of the CDR3 is 20 residues. The CDR3 region has the DNA TGTGCCAGCAGCCCGGCTGGGCAGGGGGAAAGCGGGCGGATACTAAACACCATATATTTT. Translation gives CASSPAGQGESGRILNTIYF.

The chain joins TRBV21-1 to TRBJ2-1; the listed D gene, TRBD2, was not tested against the DNA. TRBV21-1 is given as a pseudogene. The CDR3 is 21 residues long. CDR3 sequence (DNA): TGTGCCAGCAGCAAAGTGTCGGCTAGCGGGAGCAGAGACATTAAGAACAATGAGCAGTTCTTC. Protein product: CASSKVSASGSRDIKNNEQFF.